The rows below give T cell receptor beta chains drawn from one sample of a study of T cells in Graves' hyperthyroidism and ophthalmopathy. Via MiXCR, TCRdb re-called the multiplex PCR reads, giving one row per CDR3 protein. The table records about 380,000 distinct CDR3 sequences, 11% to 15% of them present only once. Sequencing was carried out using blood. Receptor source: a woman aged 55-75 years with Graves' hyperthyroidism. The CDR3 runs from the conserved cysteine through the conserved F or W. The D gene is left open where the match is weak. Size values are once, few and many counts, or a class for expanded clones, and some rows have none.

J: TRBJ1-2
size: few
D: TRBD1
V: TRBV29-1
CDR3: CSVEDAAGGLGYTF
DNA: TGCAGCGTTGAAGATGCGGCAGGGGGCTTAGGCTACACCTTC

J: TRBJ1-1
size: many
D: NA
V: TRBV18
CDR3: CASSQATGSTEAFF
DNA: TGTGCCAGCTCACAAGCTACAGGGAGCACTGAAGCTTTCTTT

J: TRBJ2-1
size: many
D: TRBD2
V: TRBV11-2
CDR3: CASSLGTSGNEQFF
DNA: TGTGCCAGCAGCTTAGGGACTAGCGGGAATGAGCAGTTCTTC

J: TRBJ1-1
size: many
D: NA
V: TRBV28
CDR3: CASSLDFQSRSTEAFF
DNA: TGTGCCAGCAGTTTAGACTTCCAGTCACGGTCCACTGAAGCTTTCTTT

J: TRBJ1-1
size: many
D: NA
V: TRBV28
CDR3: CASVGEWSRATEAFF
DNA: TGTGCCAGCGTTGGGGAGTGGAGTCGGGCCACTGAAGCTTTCTTT

J: TRBJ2-2
size: NA
D: TRBD2
V: TRBV27
CDR3: CASSSVVGLAANTGELFF
DNA: TGTGCCAGCAGCTCTGTAGTAGGACTAGCGGCGAACACCGGGGAGCTGTTTTTT

J: TRBJ1-1
size: few
D: NA
V: TRBV14
CDR3: CASSQGGVEAFF
DNA: TGTGCCAGCAGCCAAGGTGGGGTTGAAGCTTTCTTT

J: TRBJ1-5
size: few
D: TRBD1
V: TRBV29-1
CDR3: CSVGQGGQPQHF
DNA: TGCAGCGTTGGACAGGGAGGTCAGCCCCAGCATTTT

J: TRBJ2-2
size: few
D: NA
V: TRBV6-1
CDR3: CASHPPGKNTGELFF
DNA: TGTGCCAGCCACCCTCCAGGGAAGAACACCGGGGAGCTGTTTTTT

J: TRBJ2-7
size: many
D: TRBD2
V: TRBV12-3/TRBV12-4
CDR3: CASSSGTSGTYEQYF
DNA: TGTGCCAGCAGTTCCGGGACTAGCGGGACATACGAGCAGTACTTC

J: TRBJ2-1
size: many
D: NA
V: TRBV7-9
CDR3: CASSLNNRDNEQFF
DNA: TGTGCCAGCAGCTTAAACAACAGAGACAATGAGCAGTTCTTC

J: TRBJ1-5
size: NA
D: NA
V: TRBV20-1
CDR3: CSARRGYNQPQHF
DNA: TGCAGTGCTAGGAGGGGGTACAATCAGCCCCAGCATTTT

J: TRBJ1-2
size: many
D: NA
V: TRBV6-5
CDR3: CASSYSDGSNYGYTF
DNA: TGTGCCAGCAGTTACTCGGACGGATCAAACTATGGCTACACCTTC

J: TRBJ2-7
size: many
D: TRBD1
V: TRBV6-1
CDR3: CASTDLTGTGEWEQYF
DNA: TGTGCCAGCACCGACCTCACCGGGACAGGGGAGTGGGAGCAGTACTTC

J: TRBJ2-3
size: many
D: NA
V: TRBV20-1
CDR3: CSARDHQDTQYF
DNA: TGCAGTGCTAGGGACCACCAAGATACGCAGTATTTT

J: TRBJ1-3
size: NA
D: TRBD1
V: TRBV12-3/TRBV12-4
CDR3: CASSSGQGAHTIYF
DNA: TGTGCCAGCAGTTCCGGACAGGGGGCCCACACCATATATTTT

J: TRBJ2-3
size: NA
D: NA
V: TRBV29-1
CDR3: CSVTSTDTQYF
DNA: TGCAGCGTTACAAGCACAGATACGCAGTATTTT

J: TRBJ1-1
size: NA
D: NA
V: TRBV6-2/TRBV6-3
CDR3: CASKSTANTEAFF
DNA: TGTGCCAGCAAATCTACAGCAAACACTGAAGCTTTCTTT

J: TRBJ1-1
size: NA
D: NA
V: TRBV7-9
CDR3: CASSLNHGNTEAFF
DNA: TGTGCCAGCAGCTTAAACCATGGGAACACTGAAGCTTTCTTT

J: TRBJ2-3
size: few
D: NA
V: TRBV5-1
CDR3: CASSFWEASDTQYF
DNA: TGCGCCAGCAGCTTTTGGGAGGCCTCCGATACGCAGTATTTT

J: TRBJ1-5
size: many
D: NA
V: TRBV6-1
CDR3: CATTGGGNQPQHF
DNA: TGTGCCACAACGGGTGGTGGCAATCAGCCCCAGCATTTT

J: TRBJ2-7
size: many
D: TRBD2
V: TRBV2
CDR3: CASSEGGGPIDSYEQYF
DNA: TGTGCCAGCAGTGAAGGGGGAGGGCCGATAGACTCCTACGAGCAGTACTTC

J: TRBJ1-1
size: NA
D: NA
V: TRBV7-9
CDR3: CASSLGRQEAFF
DNA: TGTGCCAGCAGCTTAGGACGCCAGGAAGCTTTCTTT

J: TRBJ2-7
size: NA
D: TRBD1
V: TRBV6-4
CDR3: CASSRHETGLYEQYF
DNA: TGTGCCAGCAGTAGACACGAGACAGGGCTCTACGAGCAGTACTTC

J: TRBJ1-3
size: few
D: NA
V: TRBV6-1
CDR3: CASTSLGSGSTGNTIYF
DNA: TGTGCCAGCACTTCCCTGGGCTCCGGGTCTACTGGAAACACCATATATTTT

J: TRBJ2-7
size: many
D: NA
V: TRBV20-1
CDR3: CSASWAGGDYEQYF
DNA: TGCAGTGCTAGCTGGGCAGGGGGGGACTACGAGCAGTACTTC

J: TRBJ1-2
size: many
D: NA
V: TRBV5-6
CDR3: CASSPRRWGALYGYTF
DNA: TGTGCCAGCAGCCCCCGTCGGTGGGGAGCTCTCTATGGCTACACCTTC

J: TRBJ2-4
size: many
D: TRBD1
V: TRBV7-3
CDR3: CASSPSRQGIAKNIQYF
DNA: TGTGCCAGCAGCCCCTCCCGACAGGGGATCGCCAAAAACATTCAGTACTTC

J: TRBJ2-4
size: NA
D: NA
V: TRBV7-9
CDR3: CASRPIDPRGAKNIQYF
DNA: TGTGCCAGCAGACCTATAGATCCCAGGGGAGCCAAAAACATTCAGTACTTC

J: TRBJ2-7
size: few
D: TRBD1
V: TRBV10-3
CDR3: CAITGTGSHEQYF
DNA: TGTGCCATCACAGGGACAGGGTCCCACGAGCAGTACTTC

J: TRBJ2-1
size: medium-sized
D: NA
V: TRBV11-2
CDR3: CASSLEGGSYNEQFF
DNA: TGTGCCAGCAGCCTAGAGGGGGGGTCCTACAATGAGCAGTTCTTC

J: TRBJ2-7
size: many
D: TRBD2
V: TRBV11-1
CDR3: CASSTGLAVIWEQYF
DNA: TGTGCCAGCAGCACGGGACTAGCTGTAATTTGGGAGCAGTACTTC

J: TRBJ2-7
size: NA
D: NA
V: TRBV12-5
CDR3: CASCGDAVSYEQYF
DNA: TGTGCTAGTTGCGGGGACGCGGTCTCCTACGAGCAGTACTTC

J: TRBJ2-3
size: few
D: TRBD2
V: TRBV4-1
CDR3: CASSQVQTSGFSTDTQYF
DNA: TGCGCCAGCAGCCAAGTCCAAACTAGCGGGTTTAGCACAGATACGCAGTATTTT

J: TRBJ2-7
size: many
D: NA
V: TRBV7-8
CDR3: CASSLALTSFGYEQYF
DNA: TGTGCCAGCAGCTTAGCGCTGACTAGTTTCGGGTACGAGCAGTACTTC

J: TRBJ1-5
size: many
D: TRBD1
V: TRBV27
CDR3: CASTGQGRSSNQPQHF
DNA: TGTGCCAGCACGGGACAGGGAAGGAGCTCCAATCAGCCCCAGCATTTT

J: TRBJ2-3
size: many
D: TRBD2
V: TRBV20-1
CDR3: CSARLLAGTDTQYF
DNA: TGCAGTGCTCGGTTGCTAGCGGGCACAGATACGCAGTATTTT

J: TRBJ1-1
size: few
D: TRBD1
V: TRBV19
CDR3: CASGDRADEAFF
DNA: TGTGCCAGTGGAGACAGGGCCGATGAAGCTTTCTTT

J: TRBJ2-5
size: many
D: TRBD2
V: TRBV20-1
CDR3: CSASLGLAHETQYF
DNA: TGCAGTGCTAGCCTGGGACTAGCGCACGAGACCCAGTACTTC

J: TRBJ1-2
size: many
D: NA
V: TRBV29-1
CDR3: CSAGPEIINYGYTF
DNA: TGCAGCGCGGGTCCTGAAATAATTAACTATGGCTACACCTTC

J: TRBJ1-1
size: many
D: NA
V: TRBV18
CDR3: CASSPPFTGSTEAFF
DNA: TGTGCCAGCTCACCACCGTTTACAGGGAGTACTGAAGCTTTCTTT

J: TRBJ2-3
size: many
D: TRBD2
V: TRBV5-1
CDR3: CASSSGLVTSTDTQYF
DNA: TGCGCCAGCAGCTCCGGACTAGTGACTAGCACAGATACGCAGTATTTT

J: TRBJ1-2
size: many
D: NA
V: TRBV20-1
CDR3: CSARVEGRFYGYTF
DNA: TGCAGTGCTAGAGTTGAGGGTAGATTCTATGGCTACACCTTC

J: TRBJ2-5
size: many
D: TRBD2
V: TRBV6-5
CDR3: CASSYSRESLETQYF
DNA: TGTGCCAGCAGTTACTCGCGGGAGAGTCTGGAGACCCAGTACTTC

J: TRBJ2-2
size: few
D: NA
V: TRBV5-1
CDR3: CASGGSSGTGELFF
DNA: TGCGCCAGTGGTGGGTCGTCGGGGACCGGGGAGCTGTTTTTT

J: TRBJ1-1
size: many
D: NA
V: TRBV18
CDR3: CASSLIQGETEAFF
DNA: TGTGCCAGCTCACTAATACAGGGTGAAACTGAAGCTTTCTTT

J: TRBJ2-1
size: once
D: TRBD2
V: TRBV10-3
CDR3: CAITGTSDYNEQFF
DNA: TGTGCCATCACCGGGACTAGCGACTACAATGAGCAGTTCTTC

J: TRBJ2-3
size: many
D: TRBD2
V: TRBV27
CDR3: CASNNLAGGSTDTQYF
DNA: TGTGCCAGCAATAACTTAGCGGGAGGGTCCACAGATACGCAGTATTTT

J: TRBJ1-6
size: few
D: NA
V: TRBV4-1
CDR3: CASSPMGAYNSPLHF
DNA: TGCGCCAGCAGCCCGATGGGGGCCTATAATTCACCCCTCCACTTT

J: TRBJ2-5
size: many
D: NA
V: TRBV5-5
CDR3: CASSLSWGNQETQYF
DNA: TGTGCCAGCAGCTTGAGTTGGGGGAACCAAGAGACCCAGTACTTC

J: TRBJ1-1
size: few
D: NA
V: TRBV27
CDR3: CASSLAGHLNTEAFF
DNA: TGTGCCAGCAGTTTGGCGGGACACCTGAACACTGAAGCTTTCTTT

J: TRBJ2-7
size: many
D: NA
V: TRBV11-3
CDR3: CASSLRGHYEQYF
DNA: TGTGCCAGCAGCTTGCGGGGACACTACGAGCAGTACTTC

J: TRBJ1-2
size: many
D: NA
V: TRBV11-3
CDR3: CASSLNTDYGYTF
DNA: TGTGCCAGCAGCCTCAATACGGACTATGGCTACACCTTC

J: TRBJ2-3
size: many
D: NA
V: TRBV6-1
CDR3: CASSFEIDTQYF
DNA: TGTGCCAGCAGTTTTGAAATCGATACGCAGTATTTT

J: TRBJ2-4
size: many
D: TRBD1
V: TRBV7-9
CDR3: CASSLVTGGGNIQYF
DNA: TGTGCCAGCAGCTTAGTAACAGGGGGCGGGAACATTCAGTACTTC

J: TRBJ2-1
size: many
D: NA
V: TRBV13
CDR3: CASSRQASVYNEQFF
DNA: TGTGCCAGCAGCCGACAGGCTAGCGTTTACAATGAGCAGTTCTTC

J: TRBJ2-3
size: many
D: TRBD2
V: TRBV29-1
CDR3: CSVPGTSGRTDTQYF
DNA: TGCAGCGTGCCCGGGACTAGCGGGAGAACAGATACGCAGTATTTT

J: TRBJ2-7
size: many
D: NA
V: TRBV14
CDR3: CASSREGEGSSYEQYF
DNA: TGTGCCAGCAGCAGGGAAGGCGAGGGGTCCTCCTACGAGCAGTACTTC

J: TRBJ2-1
size: many
D: NA
V: TRBV7-6
CDR3: CASSSGTGPGEQFF
DNA: TGTGCCAGCAGCTCGGGGACCGGACCGGGTGAGCAGTTCTTC